This TCR beta chain comes out of a study of spatial heterogeneity in lung cancer. At the level of the study: The mean occurrence of each unique TCR and UMI combination in raw reads exceeded nine.

The sample's time point: sample taken at primary tumor resection. The study sequenced unsorted whole RNA from tumor, nontumor lung or frozen PBMC. The donors, about 78 patients with untreated early-stage non-small cell lung cancer, provided the samples. Trimming cost V 7 bases and J 6 bases, with 16 bases left between them. The CDR3 extends over 14 amino acids. CDR1 and CDR2 from the germline V gene are KGHSH and LQKENI. This clonotype was counted many times. What it binds is unknown. Study-level findings and limits: Resection saw ubiquitous expanded tumor TCRs appear in blood more than follow-up did.

TCR cDNA molecules each carried a unique molecular identifier. TCRdb recomputed calls from the 5' RACE reads with MiXCR, one row per CDR3 protein. The table records approximately 52,000 distinct CDR3 sequences, approximately 7% of them present only once. The sample consisted of PBMCs, taken at surgery. This clonotype originated in a female donor with early-stage non-small cell lung cancer. This chain joins TRBV18 and TRBJ2-1; possibly TRBD2 for D (6 bases). CDR3 protein: CASYTPRGVNEQFF. The CDR3 nucleotides read TGTGCCAGCTACACCCCACGCGGGGTCAATGAGCAGTTCTTC.